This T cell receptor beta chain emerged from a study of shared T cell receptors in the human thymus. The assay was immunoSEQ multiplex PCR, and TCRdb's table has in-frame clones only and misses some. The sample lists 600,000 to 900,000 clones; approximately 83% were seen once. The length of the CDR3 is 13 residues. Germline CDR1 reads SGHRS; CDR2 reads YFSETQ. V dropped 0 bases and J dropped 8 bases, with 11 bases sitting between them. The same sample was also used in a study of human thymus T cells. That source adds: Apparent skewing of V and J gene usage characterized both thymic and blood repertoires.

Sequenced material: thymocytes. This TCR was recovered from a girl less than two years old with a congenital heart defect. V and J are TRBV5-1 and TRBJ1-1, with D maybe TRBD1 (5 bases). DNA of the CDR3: TGCGCCAGCAGCTTGGCCAGGGCAGGGGAAGCTTTCTTT. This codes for CASSLARAGEAFF.